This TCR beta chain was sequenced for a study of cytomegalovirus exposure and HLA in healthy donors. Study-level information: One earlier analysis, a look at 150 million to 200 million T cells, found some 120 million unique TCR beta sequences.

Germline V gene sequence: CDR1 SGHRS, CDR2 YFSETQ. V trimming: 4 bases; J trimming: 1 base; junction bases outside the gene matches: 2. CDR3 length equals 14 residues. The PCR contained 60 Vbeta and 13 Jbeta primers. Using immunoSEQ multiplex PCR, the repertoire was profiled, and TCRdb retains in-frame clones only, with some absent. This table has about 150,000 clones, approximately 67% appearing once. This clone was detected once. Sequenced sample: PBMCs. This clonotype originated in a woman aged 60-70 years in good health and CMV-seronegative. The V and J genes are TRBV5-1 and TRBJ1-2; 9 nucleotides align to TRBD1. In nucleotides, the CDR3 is TGCGCCAGCAGCGGGGGACAGGGTAACTATGGCTACACCTTC. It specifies CASSGGQGNYGYTF.